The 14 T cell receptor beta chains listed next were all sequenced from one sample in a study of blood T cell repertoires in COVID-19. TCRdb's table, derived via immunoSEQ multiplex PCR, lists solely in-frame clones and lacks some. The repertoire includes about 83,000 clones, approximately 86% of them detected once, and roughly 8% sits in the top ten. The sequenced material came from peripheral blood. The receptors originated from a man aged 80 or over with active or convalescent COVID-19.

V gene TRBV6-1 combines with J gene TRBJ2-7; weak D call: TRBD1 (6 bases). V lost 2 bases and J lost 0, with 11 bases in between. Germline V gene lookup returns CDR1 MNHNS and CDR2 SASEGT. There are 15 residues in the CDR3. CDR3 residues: CASSERQGSSYEQYV. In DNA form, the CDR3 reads TGTGCCAGCAGTGAACGCCAGGGGAGCTCCTACGAGCAGTACGTC.

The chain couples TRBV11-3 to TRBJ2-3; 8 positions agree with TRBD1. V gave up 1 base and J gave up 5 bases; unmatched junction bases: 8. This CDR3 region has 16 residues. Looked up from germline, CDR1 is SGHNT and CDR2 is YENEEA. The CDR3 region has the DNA TGTGCCAGCAGCTTAGGGACAGGGCCGGCCGGAGATACGCAGTATTTT. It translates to CASSLGTGPAGDTQYF.

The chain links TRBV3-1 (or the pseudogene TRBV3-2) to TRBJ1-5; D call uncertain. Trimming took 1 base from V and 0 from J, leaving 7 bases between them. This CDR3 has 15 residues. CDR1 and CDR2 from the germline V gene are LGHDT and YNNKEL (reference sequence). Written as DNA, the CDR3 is TGTGCCAGCAGCCAAGCCCCTGTTAGCAATCAGCCCCAGCATTTT. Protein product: CASSQAPVSNQPQHF.

CDR3 bases: TGTGCCATCAGTGCAGACAGGGTAGGCAATCAGCCCCAGCATTTT. Its protein product is CAISADRVGNQPQHF. The chain combines TRBV10-3 with TRBJ1-5, with 7 bases aligning to TRBD1. Trimming took 4 bases from V and 2 from J; bases not matched to a gene: 5. The CDR3 has 15 residues. Germline V lookup: CDR1 ENHRY, CDR2 SYGVKD.

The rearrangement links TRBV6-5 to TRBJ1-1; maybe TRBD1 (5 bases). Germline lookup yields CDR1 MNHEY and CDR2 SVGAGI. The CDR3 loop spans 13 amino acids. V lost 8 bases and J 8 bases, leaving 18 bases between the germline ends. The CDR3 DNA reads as TGTGCCAGCGGGCCCAGCCAGGGAAGGGAAGCTTTCTTT. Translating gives CASGPSQGREAFF.

CDR3 region: CASSALAENSYEQYV. The DNA for the CDR3 is TGTGCCAGCAGTGCCCTAGCGGAAAACTCCTACGAGCAGTACGTC. V and J are TRBV6-4 and TRBJ2-7; 7 bases match TRBD2. Losses at the gene ends were 4 bases for V and 0 bases for J; bases not matched to a gene: 6. The germline V gene encodes CDR1 MRHNA and CDR2 SNTAGT. The CDR3 covers 15 residues.

CDR3 residues: CATSDLVFGGNNEQFF. CDR3 nucleotides: TGTGCCACCAGTGATTTGGTGTTTGGGGGCAACAATGAGCAGTTCTTC. The chain links TRBV24-1 to TRBJ2-1; D is perhaps TRBD1 (6 bases). This CDR3 contains 16 residues. The V end was cut by 0 bases, the J end by 5 bases, with 13 bases between. CDR1 is KGHDR, CDR2 SFDVKD, per germline.

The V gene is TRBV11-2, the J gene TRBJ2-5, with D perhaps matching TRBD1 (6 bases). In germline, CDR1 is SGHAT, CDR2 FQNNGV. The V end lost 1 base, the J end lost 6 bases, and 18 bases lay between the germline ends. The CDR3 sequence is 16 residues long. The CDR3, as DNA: TGTGCCAGCAGCTTAGTGGACCCAGGGGCGGGTCAGACCCAGTACTTC. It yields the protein CASSLVDPGAGQTQYF.

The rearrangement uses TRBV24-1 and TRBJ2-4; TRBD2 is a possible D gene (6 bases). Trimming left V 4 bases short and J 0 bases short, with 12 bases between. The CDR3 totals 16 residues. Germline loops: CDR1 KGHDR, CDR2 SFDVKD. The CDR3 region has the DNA TGTGCCACCAGTGAAGGGACTTACGAAGCCAAAAACATTCAGTACTTC. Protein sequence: CATSEGTYEAKNIQYF.

The DNA of the CDR3 is TGTGCCAGCAGGGGGACTGGCGGGAGCACCCATCAGCAGTTCTTC. It encodes CASRGTGGSTHQQFF. The chain joins TRBV6-5 to TRBJ2-1, with 7 nucleotides matching TRBD2. CDR1 is MNHEY and CDR2 is SVGAGI in the germline V gene. Trimming removed 6 bases from V and 11 bases from J; junction bases left unmatched: 16. CDR3 length: 15 residues.

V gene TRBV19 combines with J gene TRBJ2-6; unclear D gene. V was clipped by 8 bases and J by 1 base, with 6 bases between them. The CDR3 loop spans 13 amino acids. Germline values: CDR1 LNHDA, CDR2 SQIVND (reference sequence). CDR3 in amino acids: CASHRSGANVLTF. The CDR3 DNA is TGTGCCAGTCATAGATCTGGGGCCAACGTCCTGACTTTC.

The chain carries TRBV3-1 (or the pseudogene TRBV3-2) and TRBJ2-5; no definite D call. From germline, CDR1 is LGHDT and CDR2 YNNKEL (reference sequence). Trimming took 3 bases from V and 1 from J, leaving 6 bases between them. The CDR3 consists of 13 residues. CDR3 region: CASSQGSQETQYF. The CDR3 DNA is TGTGCCAGCAGCCAGGGCAGCCAAGAGACCCAGTACTTC.

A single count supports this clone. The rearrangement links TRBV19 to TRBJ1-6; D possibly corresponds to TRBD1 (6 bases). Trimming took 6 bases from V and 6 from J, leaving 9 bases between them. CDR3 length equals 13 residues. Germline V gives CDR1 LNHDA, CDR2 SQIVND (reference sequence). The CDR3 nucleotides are TGTGCCAGTAGCGAAGGGGGTAATTCACCCCTCCACTTT. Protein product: CASSEGGNSPLHF.

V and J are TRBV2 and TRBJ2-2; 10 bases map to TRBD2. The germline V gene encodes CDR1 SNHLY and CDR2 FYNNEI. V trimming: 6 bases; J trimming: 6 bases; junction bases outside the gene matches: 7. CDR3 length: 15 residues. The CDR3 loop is CASRELAGKSGELFF. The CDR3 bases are TGTGCCAGCAGGGAACTAGCGGGAAAGTCCGGGGAGCTGTTTTTT.